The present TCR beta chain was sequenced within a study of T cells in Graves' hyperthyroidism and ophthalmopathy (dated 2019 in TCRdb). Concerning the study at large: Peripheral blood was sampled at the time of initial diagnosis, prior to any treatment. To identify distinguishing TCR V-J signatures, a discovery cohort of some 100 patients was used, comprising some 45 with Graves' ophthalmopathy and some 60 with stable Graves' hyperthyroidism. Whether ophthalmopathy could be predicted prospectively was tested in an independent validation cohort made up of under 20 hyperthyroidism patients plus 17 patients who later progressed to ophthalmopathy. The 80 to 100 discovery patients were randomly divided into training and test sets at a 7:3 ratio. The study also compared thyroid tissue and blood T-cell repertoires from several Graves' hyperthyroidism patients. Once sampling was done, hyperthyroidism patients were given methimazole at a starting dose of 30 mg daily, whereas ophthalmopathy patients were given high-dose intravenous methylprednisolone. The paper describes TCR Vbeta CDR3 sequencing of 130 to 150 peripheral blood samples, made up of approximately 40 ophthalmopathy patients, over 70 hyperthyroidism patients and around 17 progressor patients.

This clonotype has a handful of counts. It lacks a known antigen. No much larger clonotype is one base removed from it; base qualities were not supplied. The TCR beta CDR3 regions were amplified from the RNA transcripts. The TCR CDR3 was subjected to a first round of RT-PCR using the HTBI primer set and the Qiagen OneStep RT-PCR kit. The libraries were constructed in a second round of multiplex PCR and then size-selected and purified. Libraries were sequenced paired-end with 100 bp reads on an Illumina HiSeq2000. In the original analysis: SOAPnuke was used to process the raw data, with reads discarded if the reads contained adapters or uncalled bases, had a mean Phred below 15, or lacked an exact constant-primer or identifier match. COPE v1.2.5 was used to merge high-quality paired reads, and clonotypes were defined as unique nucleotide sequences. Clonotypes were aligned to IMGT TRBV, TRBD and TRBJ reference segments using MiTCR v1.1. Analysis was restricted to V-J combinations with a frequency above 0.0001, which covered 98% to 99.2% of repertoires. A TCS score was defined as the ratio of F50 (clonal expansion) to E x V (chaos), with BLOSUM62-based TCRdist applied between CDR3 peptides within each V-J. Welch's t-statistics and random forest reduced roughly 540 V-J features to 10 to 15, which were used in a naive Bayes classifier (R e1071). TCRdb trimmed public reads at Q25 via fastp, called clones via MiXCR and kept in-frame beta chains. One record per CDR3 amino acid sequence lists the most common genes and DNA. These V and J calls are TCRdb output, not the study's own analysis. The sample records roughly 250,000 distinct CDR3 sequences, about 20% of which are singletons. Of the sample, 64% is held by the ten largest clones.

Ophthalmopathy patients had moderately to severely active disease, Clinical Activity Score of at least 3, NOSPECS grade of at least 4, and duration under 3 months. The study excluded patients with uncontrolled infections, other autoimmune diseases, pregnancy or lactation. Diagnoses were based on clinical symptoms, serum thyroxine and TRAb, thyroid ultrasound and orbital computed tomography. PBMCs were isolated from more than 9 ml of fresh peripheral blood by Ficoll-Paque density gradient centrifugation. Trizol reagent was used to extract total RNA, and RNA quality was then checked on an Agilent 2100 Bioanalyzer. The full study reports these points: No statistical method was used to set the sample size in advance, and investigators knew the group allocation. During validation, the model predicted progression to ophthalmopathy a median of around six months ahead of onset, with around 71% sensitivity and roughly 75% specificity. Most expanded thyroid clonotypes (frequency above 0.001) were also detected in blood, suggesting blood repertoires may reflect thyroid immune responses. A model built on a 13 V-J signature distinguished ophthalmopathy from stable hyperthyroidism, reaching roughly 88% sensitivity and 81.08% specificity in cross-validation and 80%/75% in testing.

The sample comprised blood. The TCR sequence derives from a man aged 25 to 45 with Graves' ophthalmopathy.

The CDR3: CASSLIPGESNQPQHF. The nucleotide sequence is TGTGCCAGCAGTTTAATTCCCGGGGAGAGCAATCAGCCCCAGCATTTT. Recombination connected TRBV12-3 or TRBV12-4 to TRBJ1-5, with no confidently assigned D gene. The V end loses 2 bases and the J end loses 1 base, and a stretch of 12 bases separates them. The cysteine opens and the phenylalanine closes a CDR3 of 16 amino acids. Only the CDR3 DNA stays, 48 bases, in frame from base 1.